These 22 T cell receptor beta chains share one sample of origin, sequenced in a study of cytomegalovirus exposure and HLA in healthy donors. 13 Jbeta primers and 60 Vbeta primers were used for the PCR. Clones were read by immunoSEQ multiplex PCR, and TCRdb kept only the in-frame ones, dropping some. The repertoire holds 100,000 to 130,000 clones, with 65% to 85% as singletons. The sequenced material came from PBMCs. Source of these receptors: a man aged 25-45 years in good health and CMV-seronegative.

This clone has more than one count but fewer than ten. V gene TRBV6-1 combines with J gene TRBJ1-4, with D tentatively TRBD1 (6 bases). The CDR3 runs to 15 residues. CDR1 is MNHNS and CDR2 is SASEGT in the germline V gene. Trimming cost V 1 base and J 10 bases, with 16 bases left between them. CDR3 amino acids: CASSEDGRTDRKLFF. DNA for the CDR3: TGTGCCAGCAGTGAAGACGGGAGGACAGACCGAAAACTGTTTTTT.

The rearrangement joins TRBV19 to TRBJ1-1; D call uncertain. The V gene's germline CDR1 is LNHDA and CDR2 SQIVND (reference sequence). V lost 3 bases, J lost 8 bases, and 7 bases lay in between. The CDR3 loop spans 11 amino acids. This CDR3 is CASSIWREAFF. CDR3 nucleotide sequence: TGTGCCAGTAGTATCTGGCGGGAAGCTTTCTTT.

This sequence joins TRBV21-1 and TRBJ2-3; TRBD1, the D gene given by the table, was not confirmed from the DNA. TRBV21-1 is noted as a pseudogene. The CDR3 is 13 amino acids. The CDR3, as DNA: TGTGCCAGCACCCTGACAGGCACAGATACGCAGTATTTT. Translated: CASTLTGTDTQYF.

V and J are TRBV19 and TRBJ1-1; D is unclear. Germline loops: CDR1 LNHDA, CDR2 SQIVND (reference sequence). The CDR3 is 13 residues long. The ends were cut back, 3 bases at V and 1 base at J, with 6 bases in the middle. CDR3 nucleotides: TGTGCCAGTAGTATGGGCCCGAACACTGAAGCTTTCTTT. It translates to CASSMGPNTEAFF.

Only one count was recorded for this clone. One end of the junction fails to match germline, which may point to a read error. The chain joins TRBV4-1 to TRBJ2-3, with 10 bases aligning to TRBD2. Germline lookup yields CDR1 MGHRA and CDR2 YSYEKL. The CDR3 runs 14 residues. The CDR3 is CASSQDSSGGAVRF. The DNA of the CDR3 is TGCGCCAGCAGCCAAGATTCCAGCGGGGGGGCCGTTCGTTTT.

The chain carries TRBV4-1 and TRBJ2-3, with a possible D match to TRBD2 (6 bases). The germline gives CDR1 MGHRA, CDR2 YSYEKL. The CDR3 length is 16 residues. V was shortened by 0 bases and J by 5 bases, with 15 bases between the two germline ends. CDR3 protein: CASSQEPSAVGDTQYF. The DNA of the CDR3 is TGCGCCAGCAGCCAAGAACCTAGCGCCGTAGGAGATACGCAGTATTTT.

This chain joins TRBV7-2 and TRBJ2-1; D perhaps matches TRBD2 (6 bases). Germline V CDR1 and CDR2: SGHTA, FQGNSA. Trimming left V 4 bases short and J 4 bases short, with 11 bases between. The CDR3 runs to 14 residues. The CDR3 spells CASSWASAYNEQFF. The CDR3 DNA is TGTGCCAGCAGCTGGGCTAGCGCGTACAATGAGCAGTTCTTC.

A note on this clone: The junction does not match germline at one end; this may be a read error. Other nucleotide sequences in the sample specify the same CDR3. The rearrangement links TRBV30 to TRBJ1-2, with D uncertain. CDR1 and CDR2 (germline): GTSNPN, SVGIG (reference sequence). CDR3 size: 13 residues. The CDR3 nucleotides read TGTGCCTGGACCCTTGTTTTGAACTATGGCTACACCTTT. Translating it yields CAWTLVLNYGYTF.

V gene TRBV5-4 combines with J gene TRBJ1-2; TRBD1 matches 8 bases. CDR3 length equals 14 residues. J gave up 3 bases and V 3 bases, and 4 bases lay outside the gene matches. CDR1 is SGHNT, CDR2 YYREEE, per germline (reference sequence). The CDR3: CASSYRGSDYGYTF. The CDR3 coding sequence is TGTGCCAGCAGCTACAGGGGGTCGGACTATGGCTACACCTTC.

Details on this clone: An end of the junction differs from the germline gene, which may be a read error. This CDR3 is CASGWAPDF. CDR3 bases: TGTGCCAGCGGATGGGCCCCGGATTTT. This chain uses TRBV6-1 with TRBJ1-5, with D unresolved. The germline V gene encodes CDR1 MNHNS and CDR2 SASEGT. The CDR3 is 9 amino acids.

The V and J genes are TRBV5-6 and TRBJ1-2, with D possibly being TRBD1 (6 bases). This CDR3 is built from 15 residues. With 2 bases removed from V and 3 bases from J, the gap between germline ends came to 14 bases. Germline CDR1 is SGHDT and CDR2 is YYEEEE. CDR3 nucleotide sequence: TGTGCCAGCAGCTTCAGGGGAGGGTATTACTATGGCTACACCTTC. The encoded protein is CASSFRGGYYYGYTF.

V usage is TRBV29-1 and J usage is TRBJ1-1; D is undetermined. This CDR3 contains 13 residues. CDR1 and CDR2 (germline): SQVTM, ANQGSEA. Trimming left V 1 base short and J 5 bases short, with 11 bases between. The CDR3 DNA reads TGCAGCGTTGAAGGGGGAGTAAGGACTGAAGCTTTCTTT. It encodes CSVEGGVRTEAFF. The whole variable domain, remainder taken from reference TRBV29-1 and TRBJ1-1, is SAVISQKPSRDICQRGTSLTIQCQVDSQVTMMFWYRQQPGQSLTLIATANQGSEATYESGFVIDKFPISRPNLTFSTLTVSNMSPEDSSIYLCSVEGGVRTEAFFGQGTRLTVV.

The chain uses TRBV30 and TRBJ2-5; D is perhaps TRBD2 (6 bases). V was shortened by 7 bases and J by 5 bases, with 11 bases between the two germline ends. Germline V gene data show CDR1 as GTSNPN and CDR2 as SVGIG (reference sequence). The CDR3 totals 11 residues. The CDR3, as DNA: TGTGCCTACGGGCTAGCGGAGACCCAGTACTTC. Its translation: CAYGLAETQYF.

This clone was observed a single time. This chain uses TRBV2 with TRBJ2-3; unclear D gene. The germline V gene encodes CDR1 SNHLY and CDR2 FYNNEI. The CDR3 runs to 10 residues. The V end was cut by 4 bases, the J end by 14 bases, with 10 bases between. CDR3 DNA: TGTGCCAGCAGTGGCCAGGTTGCGTATTTT. Translated: CASSGQVAYF.

The CDR3 DNA is TGTGCCAGCAGTTCAAAGGGACTTCCCCGAGATACGCAGTATTTT. Translated: CASSSKGLPRDTQYF. This rearrangement joins TRBV28 to TRBJ2-3; maybe TRBD2 (6 bases). V was shortened by 4 bases and J by 5 bases, with 16 bases between the two germline ends. The length of the CDR3 is 15 residues. From germline, CDR1 is MDHEN and CDR2 SYDVKM.

This clone was seen once. CDR3 coding DNA: TGTGCCAGCAGCCACGGGACTGCTAAAGTGGAGCAGTACTTC. This gives the protein CASSHGTAKVEQYF. V is TRBV7-6 and J is TRBJ2-7; D might be TRBD2 (6 bases). The CDR3 sequence is 14 residues long. V was trimmed by 5 bases and J by 7 bases, leaving 18 bases between them. CDR1 and CDR2 (germline): SGHVS, FNYEAQ.

The rearrangement links TRBV7-8 to TRBJ2-1, with 7 bases aligning to TRBD2. Germline CDR1 reads SGHVS; CDR2 reads FQNEAQ. This CDR3 has 15 amino acids. V shed 5 bases, J shed 7 bases, and the junction held 11 bases outside the gene matches. The CDR3 nucleotides are TGTGCCAGCAGCCCGAGCGGGATCGGGAAGAATGAGCAGTTCTTC. It yields the protein CASSPSGIGKNEQFF. The variable domain in full, with the rest retrieved from reference TRBV7-8 and TRBJ2-1, is GAGVSQSPRYKVAKRGQDVALRCDPISGHVSLFWYQQALGQGPEFLTYFQNEAQLDKSGLPSDRFFAERPEGSVSTLKIQRTQQEDSAVYLCASSPSGIGKNEQFFGPGTRLTVL.

The rearrangement joins TRBV5-1 to TRBJ2-2; TRBD2 might be the D (7 bases). CDR3 size: 16 residues. Germline V CDR1 and CDR2: SGHRS, YFSETQ. V gave up 1 base and J gave up 5 bases, with 15 bases separating them. Written as DNA, the CDR3 is TGCGCCAGCAGCTTGCAACTCAGGGGAGGGACCGGGGAGCTGTTTTTT. Its translation: CASSLQLRGGTGELFF.

The table lists this clone with a few counts. This rearrangement joins TRBV25-1 to TRBJ2-3; no reliable D call. The germline V gene encodes CDR1 MGHDK and CDR2 SYGVNS. The CDR3 is 11 amino acids. Trimming shortened V by 10 bases and J by 0 bases, and 5 bases separated the two germline ends. CDR3 in amino acids: CAIRSTDTQYF. In DNA form, the CDR3 reads TGTGCCATACGGAGCACAGATACGCAGTATTTT.

This rearrangement joins TRBV30 to TRBJ2-1; TRBD2 agrees at 9 bases. This CDR3 is built from 18 residues. CDR1 is GTSNPN and CDR2 is SVGIG in the germline V gene (reference sequence). V dropped 1 base and J dropped 3; count of bases not matched to a gene: 13. CDR3 bases: TGTGCCTGGAGTGCTGGTTGGAGCAGCGGGGGGAACTACAATGAGCAGTTCTTC. Its translation is CAWSAGWSSGGNYNEQFF.

The chain couples TRBV18 to TRBJ2-7, with D perhaps matching TRBD2 (6 bases). Germline CDR1 and CDR2: KGHSH and LQKENI. The ends were cut back, 3 bases at V and 0 bases at J, with 12 bases in the middle. The CDR3 length is 15 residues. The CDR3: CASSPRRGYSYEQYF. In nucleotides, the CDR3 is TGTGCCAGCTCACCTAGGAGGGGATACTCCTACGAGCAGTACTTC.

The rearrangement joins TRBV7-3 to TRBJ2-2, with D tentatively TRBD1 (6 bases). Between the trimmed V and J ends, which lost 5 bases and 0 bases, there was a span of 7 bases. The CDR3 totals 14 residues. Germline CDR1 reads SGHTA; CDR2 reads FQGTGA. CDR3 nucleotide sequence: TGTGCCAGCAGCGGACAGTCGAACACCGGGGAGCTGTTTTTT. It codes for CASSGQSNTGELFF.